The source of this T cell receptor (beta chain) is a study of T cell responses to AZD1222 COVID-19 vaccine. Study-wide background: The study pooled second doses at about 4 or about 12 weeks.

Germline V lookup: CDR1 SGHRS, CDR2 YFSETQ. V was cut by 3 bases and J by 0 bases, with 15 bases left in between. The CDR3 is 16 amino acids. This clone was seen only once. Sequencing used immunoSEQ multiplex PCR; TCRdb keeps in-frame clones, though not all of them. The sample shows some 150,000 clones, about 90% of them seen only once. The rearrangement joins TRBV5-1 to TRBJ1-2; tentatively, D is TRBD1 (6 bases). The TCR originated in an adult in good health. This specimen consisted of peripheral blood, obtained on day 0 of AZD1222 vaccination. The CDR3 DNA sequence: TGCGCCAGCAGCTGGCGGGGGGACACCGCTAACTATGGCTACACCTTC. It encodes CASSWRGDTANYGYTF.